This T cell receptor beta chain was sequenced during a study of OX40 agonist ivuxolimab in advanced cancers. Study at large: Patients were treated with ivuxolimab, an agonistic anti-OX40 (CD134) antibody.

TCRdb keeps only in-frame clones here, not all; method: immunoSEQ multiplex PCR. The sample yields about 58,000 clones, about 88% seen once. The CDR3 runs to 14 residues. Per germline, CDR1 SGDLS and CDR2 YYNGEE. V was clipped by 4 bases and J by 3 bases, with 13 bases between them. Study outcomes and limitations: The study did not work out the antigen specificity of the expanded peripheral T cells. Part of the nonresponder group also had normalized T-cell clonal expansion that was low.

About this clone: Its cognate antigen is unknown.

The starting material was CD4+ or CD8+ T cells sorted from blood, obtained in a trial of the OX40 agonist ivuxolimab. The J gene is TRBJ1-1, the V gene TRBV9; no reliable D call. The receptor comes from an adult with an advanced solid tumor such as melanoma, head and neck, liver or kidney cancer. The CDR3 DNA is TGTGCCAGCAGCCCCCGTAGGGTGGACACTGAAGCTTTCTTT. As protein: CASSPRRVDTEAFF.